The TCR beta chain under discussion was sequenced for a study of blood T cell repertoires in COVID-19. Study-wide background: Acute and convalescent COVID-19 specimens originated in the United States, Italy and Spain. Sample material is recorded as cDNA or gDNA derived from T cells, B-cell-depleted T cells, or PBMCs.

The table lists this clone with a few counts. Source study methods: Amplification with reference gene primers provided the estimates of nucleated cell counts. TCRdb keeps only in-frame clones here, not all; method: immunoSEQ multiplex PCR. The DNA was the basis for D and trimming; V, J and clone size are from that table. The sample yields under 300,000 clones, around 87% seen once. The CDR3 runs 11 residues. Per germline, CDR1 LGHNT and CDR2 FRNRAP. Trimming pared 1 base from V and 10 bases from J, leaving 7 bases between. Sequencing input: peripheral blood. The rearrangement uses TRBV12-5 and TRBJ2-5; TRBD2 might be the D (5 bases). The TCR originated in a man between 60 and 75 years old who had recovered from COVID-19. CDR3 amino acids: CASGLERDQYF. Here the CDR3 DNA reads TGTGCTAGTGGTTTGGAACGGGACCAGTACTTC.